The 32 T cell receptor beta chains reported below all come from one sample, sequenced in a study of graft-versus-host responses after intestinal transplantation. These receptors are not linked to any known antigen. Clones were read by immunoSEQ multiplex PCR, and TCRdb kept only the in-frame ones, dropping some. The data contain about 120,000 clones, approximately 95% of them seen just once; the ten biggest clones take up more than 2.5%. The sample consisted of unstimulated CD8+ T cells sorted from spleen or lymph node cells, taken before intestinal transplant. Receptor source: a human donor who received an intestinal transplant.

The chain joins TRBV28 to TRBJ1-1; D remains unclear. Trimming stripped 6 bases from V and 3 bases from J, with 5 bases between. Germline lookup yields CDR1 MDHEN and CDR2 SYDVKM. This CDR3 spans 11 amino acids. The CDR3 nucleotides read TGTGCCAGCAGGGATTACACTGAAGCTTTCTTT. Its translation: CASRDYTEAFF.

The chain uses TRBV30 and TRBJ2-5, with D tentatively TRBD2 (6 bases). The CDR3 totals 12 residues. Trimming stripped 5 bases from V and 2 bases from J, with 9 bases between. Germline V gene lookup returns CDR1 GTSNPN and CDR2 SVGIG (reference sequence). The CDR3 region is CAWDGGQETQYF. CDR3 coding DNA: TGTGCCTGGGACGGAGGGCAAGAGACCCAGTACTTC.

CDR3 DNA sequence: TGCGCCAGCACCGATGCCGGGACCTCCTACGAGCAGTACTTC. Translating it yields CASTDAGTSYEQYF. The V gene is TRBV5-1, the J gene TRBJ2-7, with D perhaps TRBD1 or TRBD2 (5 bases each). The CDR3 is made up of 14 amino acids. Trimming took 6 bases from V and 0 from J, leaving 13 bases between them. CDR1 SGHRS and CDR2 YFSETQ come from the germline V gene.

The chain's CDR3 is CASSPGHGGELFF. DNA for the CDR3: TGTGCCAGCAGTCCAGGGCATGGCGGGGAGCTGTTTTTT. The chain uses TRBV11-3 and TRBJ2-2, with D possibly TRBD1 on 5 matching bases. Trimming stripped 6 bases from V and 7 bases from J, with 12 bases between. The CDR3 sequence is 13 residues long. Per germline, CDR1 SGHNT and CDR2 YENEEA.

The rearrangement uses TRBV25-1 and TRBJ2-5; 12 bases are a match to TRBD2. The CDR3 has 15 amino acids. V lost 4 bases and J lost 5; bases outside the gene matches: 5. The germline CDR1 and CDR2 sequences are MGHDK and SYGVNS. As DNA, the CDR3 is TGTGCCAGCAGTGCGCTAGCGGGAGGGCAGGAGACCCAGTACTTC. This translates into CASSALAGGQETQYF.

The CDR3, as DNA: TGTGCCAGCAGCTTGGCGGCGCGGGGAGACGAGCAGTACTTC. Translating gives CASSLAARGDEQYF. The chain joins TRBV5-5 to TRBJ2-7; TRBD2 might be the D (6 bases). This CDR3 comprises 14 residues. Trimming took off 0 bases at V and 5 bases at J, with 12 bases between the two ends. Germline assignment: CDR1 SGHKS and CDR2 YYEKEE (reference sequence).

V is TRBV9 and J is TRBJ2-3, with a possible D match to TRBD2 (5 bases). CDR3 length: 15 residues. V was trimmed by 2 bases and J by 0 bases, leaving 10 bases between them. CDR1 and CDR2 (germline): SGDLS, YYNGEE. For the CDR3, the DNA is TGTGCCAGCAGCGTTGCAGCGGAGAGCACAGATACGCAGTATTTT. Its protein product is CASSVAAESTDTQYF.

The chain has TRBV7-9 and TRBJ1-1; D not resolved. The CDR3 is made up of 13 amino acids. Germline CDR1 SEHNR, CDR2 FQNEAQ (reference sequence). Deletions cut 5 bases from V and 5 bases from J, with 12 bases between. The DNA of the CDR3 is TGTGCCAGCAGCCTAGGTGGTAGGACTGAAGCTTTCTTT. Its protein product is CASSLGGRTEAFF.

The chain has TRBV19 and TRBJ1-5, with 7 positions matching TRBD1. This CDR3 has 15 amino acids. With V trimmed by 7 bases and J by 9 bases, 15 bases remained unmatched. Germline V lookup: CDR1 LNHDA, CDR2 SQIVND (reference sequence). CDR3 sequence: CASTPGQTAIVPQHF. CDR3 bases: TGTGCCAGTACCCCGGGACAGACCGCAATCGTGCCCCAGCATTTT.

This clone has only one observation. The genes are TRBV19 and TRBJ2-5, with a possible D match to TRBD2 (5 bases). Trimming left V 5 bases short and J 7 bases short, with 14 bases between. The V gene's germline CDR1 is LNHDA and CDR2 SQIVND (reference sequence). This CDR3 has 13 residues. Here the CDR3 reads CASSRSEKGTQYF. The CDR3 DNA is TGTGCCAGTAGTCGTAGCGAAAAGGGGACCCAGTACTTC.

The chain couples TRBV5-6 to TRBJ2-7; possible D gene TRBD1, 6 bases. The germline V gene encodes CDR1 SGHDT and CDR2 YYEEEE. The CDR3 extends over 13 amino acids. V lost 1 base, J lost 3 bases, and 8 bases lay in between. DNA for the CDR3: TGTGCCAGCAGCTTGTTACAGGGCTACGAGCAGTACTTC. Protein: CASSLLQGYEQYF.

V gene TRBV6-5 combines with J gene TRBJ2-7; tentative D call: TRBD1 (5 bases). V was pared by 8 bases and J by 6 bases, with 14 bases between. Germline-derived CDR1 and CDR2 are MNHEY and SVGAGI. CDR3 size: 12 residues. CDR3: CASEGAPGEQYF. The CDR3 DNA sequence: TGTGCCAGCGAAGGGGCCCCCGGCGAGCAGTACTTC.

V gene TRBV9 combines with J gene TRBJ2-3, with D unresolved. Germline V gene sequence: CDR1 SGDLS, CDR2 YYNGEE. The CDR3 has 16 residues. Trimming pared 2 bases from V and 0 bases from J, leaving 13 bases between. CDR3 DNA sequence: TGTGCCAGCAGCGTTTCCAGAAGCACTAGCACAGATACGCAGTATTTT. Translation gives CASSVSRSTSTDTQYF.

The V and J genes are TRBV27 and TRBJ2-5; D is perhaps TRBD1 (7 bases). The length of the CDR3 is 15 residues. Germline V lookup: CDR1 MNHEY, CDR2 SMNVEV (reference sequence). Trimming removed 0 bases from V and 7 bases from J, with 15 bases in between. The CDR3 DNA reads as TGTGCCAGCAGTTTATCGAGGGCAGGGGGGCCGACCCAGTACTTC. Amino acid sequence: CASSLSRAGGPTQYF.

CDR3 loop: CASSQGGGISYNEQFF. CDR3 bases: TGTGCCAGCAGCCAAGGGGGCGGGATATCCTACAATGAGCAGTTCTTC. V and J are TRBV4-2 and TRBJ2-1; D perhaps matches TRBD2 (6 bases). The CDR3 is 16 amino acids. From germline, CDR1 is LGHNA and CDR2 YNFKEQ. Trimming pared 1 base from V and 1 base from J, leaving 11 bases between.

The CDR3 loop is CASSLSGTAYSNQPQHF. The CDR3 bases are TGTGCCAGCAGTTTATCGGGGACAGCTTATAGCAATCAGCCCCAGCATTTT. The chain uses TRBV27 and TRBJ1-5, with 7 bases lining up with TRBD1. Trimming took 0 bases from V and 0 from J; bases not matched to a gene: 5. This CDR3 region has 17 residues. CDR1 and CDR2 from the germline V gene are MNHEY and SMNVEV (reference sequence).

The rearrangement joins TRBV6-1 to TRBJ1-5; the D gene is possibly TRBD1 (5 bases). Germline-derived CDR1 and CDR2 are MNHNS and SASEGT. V was pared by 8 bases and J by 2 bases, with 13 bases between. The CDR3 is 14 residues long. CDR3 amino acids: CASWDGGGNQPQHF. Here the CDR3 DNA reads TGTGCCAGCTGGGACGGCGGGGGCAATCAGCCCCAGCATTTT.

The chain has TRBV21-1 and TRBJ2-1; the table assigns TRBD2, which was not confirmed against the DNA. TRBV21-1 is annotated as a pseudogene. There are 17 residues in the CDR3. Here the CDR3 DNA reads TGTGCCAGCTCGCTAGCGGGAGATACCCGTTATTACAATGAGCAGTTCTTC. Translating it yields CASSLAGDTRYYNEQFF.

This chain uses TRBV2 with TRBJ1-5, with 7 nucleotides matching TRBD1. Germline V gives CDR1 SNHLY, CDR2 FYNNEI. The J segment lost 6 bases and the V segment lost 7 bases, leaving 12 bases of the junction unmatched. This CDR3 is 15 amino acids long. The CDR3 DNA follows: TGTGCCAGCACCCGACAGGGAGGCGTGGGTCAGCCCCAGCATTTT. The encoded protein is CASTRQGGVGQPQHF.

This sequence joins TRBV5-1 and TRBJ2-4; no clear D. This CDR3 is 11 amino acids long. From germline, CDR1 is SGHRS and CDR2 YFSETQ. V lost 0 bases and J lost 10, with 5 bases in between. The DNA of the CDR3 is TGCGCCAGCAGCTTGGGGGATATTCAGTACTTC. Its protein is CASSLGDIQYF.

V gene TRBV4-3 combines with J gene TRBJ2-7, with D unresolved. Germline loops: CDR1 LGHNA, CDR2 YSLEER. V lost 1 base and J 4 bases, leaving 8 bases between the germline ends. CDR3 length equals 13 residues. For the CDR3, the DNA is TGCGCCAGCAGCCAAGGATCTGGGTACGAGCAGTACTTC. Residues: CASSQGSGYEQYF.

The rearrangement links TRBV7-2 to TRBJ2-7; no definite D call. Germline assignment: CDR1 SGHTA and CDR2 FQGNSA. The CDR3 sequence is 18 residues long. Trimming pared 0 bases from V and 5 bases from J, leaving 23 bases between. CDR3 protein: CASSLAPSTKALLNEQYF. CDR3 DNA sequence: TGTGCCAGCAGCTTAGCCCCATCAACTAAAGCCCTTTTGAACGAGCAGTACTTC.

This clone was seen once. The J gene is TRBJ1-1, the V gene TRBV19; D gene unclear. Germline CDR1 LNHDA, CDR2 SQIVND (reference sequence). Trimming took off 3 bases at V and 1 base at J, with 18 bases between the two ends. There are 17 residues in the CDR3. The CDR3 DNA follows: TGTGCCAGTAGTATCTTTCACAATACTCACCAGAACACTGAAGCTTTCTTT. It specifies CASSIFHNTHQNTEAFF.

CDR3 protein: CASSLEPRQFF. The CDR3 bases are TGTGCCAGCAGCCTTGAACCCCGTCAGTTCTTC. The chain employs TRBV28 and TRBJ2-1; no definite D call. This CDR3 spans 11 amino acids. Per germline, CDR1 MDHEN and CDR2 SYDVKM. The V end was cut by 6 bases, the J end by 13 bases, with 13 bases between.

Concerning this clone: An end of the junction differs from the germline gene, which may be a read error. The sample holds other DNA sequences that translate to the same CDR3. This CDR3 is CASSLAHPVPDGYTF. The CDR3 nucleotides read TGCGCCAGCAGCTTGGCTCATCCCGTACCGGATGGCTACACTTTC. V gene TRBV5-1 combines with J gene TRBJ1-2; D ambiguous. This CDR3 region has 15 residues. Looked up from germline, CDR1 is SGHRS and CDR2 is YFSETQ.

CDR3 amino acids: CATSEREGSETQYF. Written as DNA, the CDR3 is TGTGCCACCAGCGAGCGGGAGGGGAGCGAGACCCAGTACTTC. The V gene is TRBV15, the J gene TRBJ2-5; 10 nucleotides line up with TRBD2. J lost 5 bases, V lost 5 bases, and 5 bases had no gene match. The CDR3 consists of 14 residues. Germline values: CDR1 LNHNV, CDR2 YYDKDF (reference sequence).

In this sample, this clone turned up once. This rearrangement joins TRBV27 to TRBJ2-1; 11 positions match TRBD2. Germline CDR1 MNHEY, CDR2 SMNVEV (reference sequence). The CDR3 contains 16 residues. The ends lost 2 bases at V and 10 bases at J; junction bases unmatched: 10. For the CDR3, the DNA is TGTGCCAGCAGTTTACAGGTAGCGGGAGGGCCAACGGAGCAGTTCTTC. It encodes CASSLQVAGGPTEQFF.

In its sample, this clone was seen once. V gene TRBV10-2 combines with J gene TRBJ2-3; the D is unclear. V gave up 5 bases and J gave up 4 bases, with 7 bases separating them. The CDR3 loop spans 12 amino acids. Germline assignment: CDR1 WSHSY and CDR2 SAAADI. For the CDR3, the DNA is TGCGCCAGCAGTAGTGCACCAGATACGCAGTATTTT. Protein: CASSSAPDTQYF.

The chain is built from TRBV7-2 and TRBJ2-3; the match to TRBD2 covers 9 bases. Trimming removed 2 bases from V and 4 bases from J; junction bases left unmatched: 16. The CDR3 is made up of 19 amino acids. Germline V CDR1 and CDR2: SGHTA, FQGNSA. For the CDR3, the DNA is TGTGCCAGCAGCTTATTTGGATTCCGGCGGGAGGGCCCGGCAGATACGCAGTATTTT. Its protein product is CASSLFGFRREGPADTQYF.

This clone was picked up a small number of times. This chain connects TRBV11-2 to TRBJ2-1; the match to TRBD2 covers 11 bases. The V segment lost 5 bases and the J segment 5 bases; nucleotides outside the gene matches: 8. There are 16 residues in the CDR3. Germline CDR1 reads SGHAT; CDR2 reads FQNNGV. Here the CDR3 reads CASSPTSGRFNNEQFF. The CDR3 DNA is TGTGCCAGCAGCCCAACTAGCGGGAGATTCAACAATGAGCAGTTCTTC. Full variable domain (outside the CDR3, taken from reference TRBV11-2 and TRBJ2-1): EAGVAQSPRYKIIEKRQSVAFWCNPISGHATLYWYQQILGQGPKLLIQFQNNGVVDDSQLPKDRFSAERLKGVDSTLKIQPAKLEDSAVYLCASSPTSGRFNNEQFFGPGTRLTVL.

The chain joins TRBV10-1 to TRBJ2-3; 9 bases are shared with TRBD2. Germline trimming cut 4 bases from V and 4 bases from J; bases unmatched to any gene: 6. CDR3 size: 15 residues. Looked up from germline, CDR1 is WNHNN and CDR2 is SYGVQD (reference sequence). DNA for the CDR3: TGCGCCAGCAGTGTGATGACTAGCGGCCCAGATACGCAGTATTTT. This gives the protein CASSVMTSGPDTQYF.

The V and J genes are TRBV10-1 and TRBJ1-5, with D hard to call. CDR1 is WNHNN, CDR2 SYGVQD, per germline (reference sequence). V shed 4 bases and J shed 2 bases, with 12 bases lying between them. The CDR3 totals 15 residues. The CDR3 reads CASSAWTRGNQPQHF. The CDR3 DNA is TGCGCCAGCAGTGCTTGGACGCGGGGCAATCAGCCCCAGCATTTT.